Below, one TCR beta chain is given with its context. The antigen is not known. The study subjected TCRalpha and TCRbeta cDNA to two nested PCRs of approximately 16 and 9 cycles. TCRdb re-called the 5' RACE reads and shows each CDR3 protein once, DNA omitted. Here the sample table reports roughly 150,000 distinct CDR3 sequences. This CDR3 comprises 16 residues. Germline V lookup: CDR1 SGHNT, CDR2 YYREEE (reference sequence). These data come from a study of monozygotic twins with inflammatory bowel disease. General study points: Differences in immunosuppressive treatment may have been a source of added variability in patient repertoires. Sharing of clonotypes with others was lower in IBD patients than in healthy twins, and this was especially so with disease activity.

The chain carries TRBV5-4 and TRBJ2-7; TCRdb outputs TRBD2, but without DNA this stays unchecked. Sequencing was carried out using blood. The TCR originated in a human donor with ulcerative colitis or Crohn's disease, or a healthy co-twin of an affected twin (not recorded which). This CDR3 is CASSLAAGTSGVEQYF.